These 10 T cell receptor beta chains came from one sample sequenced in a study of T cells in Graves' hyperthyroidism and ophthalmopathy. Amplification targeted TCR beta CDR3 regions from RNA transcripts. TCR CDR3 underwent first-round RT-PCR with the HTBI primer set. TCRdb called the multiplex PCR reads again in MiXCR, with one record for every CDR3 protein. The sample contains 300,000 to 450,000 distinct CDR3 sequences, around a sixth of which appear only once. The specimen sequenced was blood. These receptors all stem from a woman aged 18 to 35 with Graves' hyperthyroidism that later progressed to Graves' ophthalmopathy.

As for this clonotype: Without the conserved terminal phenylalanine or tryptophan, this CDR3 likely stems from a read error. The J gene is TRBJ2-5, the V gene TRBV6-2 or TRBV6-3; the D gene is possibly TRBD1 (5 bases). Between the trimmed V and J ends, which lost 8 bases and 5 bases, there was a span of 21 bases. CDR3 length: 15 amino acids. Germline assignment: CDR1 MNHEY and CDR2 SVGEGT. The CDR3 DNA follows: TGTGCCAGCGCCAAAGGGGTTGGTGGTGTGGAGACCCAGTACTCC. Protein sequence: CASAKGVGGVETQYS.

This clonotype has a count of ten or more. The chain links TRBV30 to TRBJ1-4, with a weak D call TRBD1 (5 bases). V dropped 6 bases and J dropped 8 bases, with 13 bases sitting between them. This CDR3 has 12 residues. Germline V lookup: CDR1 GTSNPN, CDR2 SVGIG (reference sequence). The CDR3 bases are TGTGCCTGCCGGGGGGGGAGCGAAAAACTGTTTTTT. The encoded protein is CACRGGSEKLFF.

The V call is TRBV5-6, the J call TRBJ2-3, with TRBD2 matching 8 bases. The length of the CDR3 is 17 residues. Germline-derived CDR1 and CDR2 are SGHDT and YYEEEE. J lost 2 bases, V lost 4 bases, and 12 bases had no gene match. The CDR3 protein is CASSKTLAGRFTDTQYF. CDR3 bases: TGTGCCAGCAGCAAGACGCTAGCGGGTCGATTCACAGATACGCAGTATTTT.

Many counts were recorded for this clonotype. The chain has TRBV28 and TRBJ2-7, with 7 bases fitting TRBD2. Germline lookup yields CDR1 MDHEN and CDR2 SYDVKM. There are 18 residues in the CDR3. Germline trimming cut 4 bases from V and 1 base from J; bases unmatched to any gene: 16. The DNA of the CDR3 is TGTGCCAGCAGTTCGGCTCGGGACTACCTTTACATTTCCTACGAGCAGTACTTC. This sequence encodes CASSSARDYLYISYEQYF. Together with reference TRBV28 and TRBJ2-7, the CDR3 gives the full variable domain: DVKVTQSSRYLVKRTGEKVFLECVQDMDHENMFWYRQDPGLGLRLIYFSYDVKMKEKGDIPEGYSVSREKKERFSLILESASTNQTSMYLCASSSARDYLYISYEQYFGPGTRLTVT.

This clonotype showed up many times. V and J are TRBV28 and TRBJ1-3, with D possibly being TRBD1 (5 bases). Per germline, CDR1 MDHEN and CDR2 SYDVKM. The CDR3 length is 16 residues. V was clipped by 3 bases and J by 0 bases, with 12 bases between them. The CDR3 region has the DNA TGTGCCAGCAGTTTGTCGCCAGGGATCTCTGGAAACACCATATATTTT. Amino acid sequence: CASSLSPGISGNTIYF. Supplemented by reference TRBV28 and TRBJ1-3, the full variable domain reads DVKVTQSSRYLVKRTGEKVFLECVQDMDHENMFWYRQDPGLGLRLIYFSYDVKMKEKGDIPEGYSVSREKKERFSLILESASTNQTSMYLCASSLSPGISGNTIYFGEGSWLTVV.

V usage is TRBV4-2 and J usage is TRBJ2-7; D ambiguous. The CDR3 runs to 14 residues. V lost 0 bases, J lost 0 bases, and 6 bases lay in between. Germline assignment: CDR1 LGHNA and CDR2 YNFKEQ. DNA of the CDR3: TGTGCCAGCAGCCAAGAGGCGGTCTCCTACGAGCAGTACTTC. Encoded protein: CASSQEAVSYEQYF.

This clonotype has a handful of counts. The gene calls are TRBV5-1 and TRBJ2-5; the D gene is possibly TRBD1 (6 bases). The germline V gene has CDR1 SGHRS and CDR2 YFSETQ. V gave up 0 bases and J gave up 2 bases, with 11 bases separating them. The CDR3 has 15 amino acids. The CDR3 bases are TGCGCCAGCAGCTTGGATGGGGGCAGGCAAGAGACCCAGTACTTC. This translates into CASSLDGGRQETQYF.

This clonotype was detected many times. The chain carries TRBV29-1 and TRBJ1-1; TRBD1 agrees at 7 bases. The CDR3 is 15 amino acids. Germline assignment: CDR1 SQVTM and CDR2 ANQGSEA. J gave up 3 bases and V 1 base, and 8 bases lay outside the gene matches. CDR3 sequence (DNA): TGCAGCGTTGAAGGGGAAGGGGGCGCGGACACTGAAGCTTTCTTT. Its translation is CSVEGEGGADTEAFF.

This clonotype came up many times. The V call is TRBV20-1, the J call TRBJ2-5; 7 nucleotides agree with TRBD2. V lost 0 bases to trimming and J lost 1 base; unmatched junction nucleotides: 5. This CDR3 spans 15 amino acids. Germline V gene lookup returns CDR1 DFQATT and CDR2 SNEGSKA (reference sequence). CDR3 sequence (DNA): TGCAGTGCTAGAGATCCCCGGGAGGCCCAAGAGACCCAGTACTTC. This gives the protein CSARDPREAQETQYF.

Concerning this clonotype: A much larger clone lies one base from this, so it may be a read error. The chain uses TRBV28 and TRBJ2-3; TRBD2 agrees at 9 bases. CDR1 and CDR2 from the germline V gene are MDHEN and SYDVKM. The CDR3 is made up of 13 amino acids. For the CDR3, the DNA is TGTACCAGCGGGGGGAGGTTGACAGATACGCAGTATTTT. It translates to CTSGGRLTDTQYF.